A single sample is the source of the 11 T cell receptor beta chains below, sequenced in a study of cytomegalovirus exposure and HLA in healthy donors. Primers included in the PCR were 60 Vbeta and 13 Jbeta primers. Sequencing used immunoSEQ multiplex PCR; TCRdb keeps in-frame clones, though not all of them. The profile covers over 60,000 clones, with roughly 77% appearing a single time and about 4.9% taken by the ten largest. Sequencing was done on a sample of PBMCs. These receptors were obtained from a woman in her twenties or thirties in good health and CMV-seronegative.

V is TRBV6-5 and J is TRBJ2-2; 7 nucleotides match TRBD2. The length of the CDR3 is 15 residues. CDR1 MNHEY and CDR2 SVGAGI come from the germline V gene. The J segment lost 2 bases and the V segment lost 6 bases, leaving 6 bases of the junction unmatched. CDR3 amino acids: CASRPAGSNTGELFF. For the CDR3, the DNA is TGTGCCAGCAGGCCAGCGGGAAGCAACACCGGGGAGCTGTTTTTT.

This clone was seen more than once but under ten times. This sequence joins TRBV7-8 and TRBJ1-1; D not resolved. This CDR3 is built from 14 residues. Per germline, CDR1 SGHVS and CDR2 FQNEAQ. Trimming left V 5 bases short and J 0 bases short, with 10 bases between. Here the CDR3 reads CASSPSTVNTEAFF. The CDR3 nucleotides read TGTGCCAGCAGCCCCTCCACAGTGAACACTGAAGCTTTCTTT.

This clone occurred a few times. The chain carries TRBV6-5 and TRBJ2-7; no clear D gene. Germline V gene data show CDR1 as MNHEY and CDR2 as SVGAGI. Trimming pared 4 bases from V and 7 bases from J, leaving 11 bases between. CDR3 length: 12 amino acids. CDR3 nucleotide sequence: TGTGCCAGCAGTTTCTACAACGGGGAGCAGTACTTC. It translates to CASSFYNGEQYF.

The V call is TRBV4-2, the J call TRBJ2-3; TRBD2 matches 10 bases. Germline V gene data show CDR1 as LGHNA and CDR2 as YNFKEQ. The CDR3 consists of 18 residues. With 2 bases clipped from V and 5 bases from J, the junction kept 13 bases outside the gene matches. This CDR3 reads CASSQKPSGGTHRDTQYF. CDR3 sequence (DNA): TGTGCCAGCAGCCAAAAGCCTAGCGGGGGCACTCACAGAGATACGCAGTATTTT.

The V and J genes are TRBV5-1 and TRBJ2-5; 9 bases align to TRBD2. V shed 4 bases, J shed 4 bases, and the junction held 8 bases outside the gene matches. There are 15 residues in the CDR3. From germline, CDR1 is SGHRS and CDR2 YFSETQ. The CDR3 is CASSTREGRGETQYF. The CDR3 DNA reads as TGCGCCAGCAGCACGCGGGAGGGCCGGGGAGAGACCCAGTACTTC.

The table lists this clone with a few counts. V usage is TRBV5-6 and J usage is TRBJ2-2, with 12 bases identical to TRBD2. The CDR3 consists of 18 residues. The ends lost 3 bases at V and 6 bases at J; junction bases unmatched: 12. Germline loops: CDR1 SGHDT, CDR2 YYEEEE. Here the CDR3 DNA reads TGTGCCAGCAGCTACCCCGCGGGACTAGCGGGTTGGGCCGGGGAGCTGTTTTTT. Translation gives CASSYPAGLAGWAGELFF.

The chain employs TRBV18 and TRBJ1-3; TRBD1 is a possible D gene (6 bases). The CDR3 contains 15 residues. CDR1 and CDR2 (germline): KGHSH, LQKENI. Trimming removed 3 bases at V and 4 bases at J, with 13 bases between. This CDR3 is CASSPSGGMGNTIYF. DNA for the CDR3: TGTGCCAGCTCACCCTCGGGGGGCATGGGAAACACCATATATTTT.

The chain has TRBV6-1 and TRBJ2-2; TRBD2 matches 11 bases. V was pared by 4 bases and J by 5 bases, with 6 bases of the junction left unmatched. CDR3 size: 16 residues. CDR1 MNHNS and CDR2 SASEGT come from the germline V gene. The CDR3 sequence: CASSGLAGGGTGELFF. The CDR3 region has the DNA TGTGCCAGCAGTGGGTTAGCGGGAGGGGGAACCGGGGAGCTGTTTTTT.

The chain is built from TRBV6-5 and TRBJ1-1, with 7 bases identical to TRBD1. The CDR3 consists of 13 residues. Germline V gene data show CDR1 as MNHEY and CDR2 as SVGAGI. Trimming took 6 bases from V and 3 from J; bases not matched to a gene: 4. The CDR3 DNA sequence: TGTGCCAGCAGAGCCGACAGGGACACTGAAGCTTTCTTT. As protein: CASRADRDTEAFF.

The chain uses TRBV4-3 and TRBJ2-7, with 8 bases lining up with TRBD2. Trimming took 5 bases from V and 1 from J; bases not matched to a gene: 19. The length of the CDR3 is 19 residues. Germline V gives CDR1 LGHNA, CDR2 YSLEER. This chain's CDR3 is CASSGQNGRAPTFSYEQYV. DNA of the CDR3: TGCGCCAGCAGCGGGCAAAACGGGAGGGCCCCTACTTTTTCCTACGAGCAGTACGTC.

The gene calls are TRBV2 and TRBJ2-1; TRBD2 aligns across 14 bases. The V gene end was trimmed by 6 bases and the J gene end by 7 bases; junction bases not matched to a gene: 5. The germline CDR1 and CDR2 sequences are SNHLY and FYNNEI. The CDR3 covers 15 residues. The CDR3 nucleotides read TGTGCCAGCAGGCCCGGGACTAGCGGGAGAAATGAGCAGTTCTTC. Translated, it gives CASRPGTSGRNEQFF.